Listed here are 5 T cell receptor beta chains from one sample, sequenced in a study of cytotoxic CD8 clonotypes in ibrutinib-treated CLL. TCRdb's table, derived via immunoSEQ multiplex PCR, lists solely in-frame clones and lacks some. Altogether 30,000 to 40,000 clones are present, 69% being singletons, with the ten largest covering about 27%. The source material was PBMCs, sampled before ibrutinib treatment. The receptors shown here come from a human donor with chronic lymphocytic leukemia.

This clone was counted only a few times. This chain connects TRBV27 to TRBJ2-7; 11 nucleotides agree with TRBD2. The CDR3 contains 15 residues. Germline CDR1 reads MNHEY; CDR2 reads SMNVEV (reference sequence). V was clipped by 5 bases and J by 1 base; unmatched bases: 4. CDR3 coding DNA: TGTGCCAGCAGTGTAACTAGCGGGGGATCCTACGAGCAGTACTTC. Translating it yields CASSVTSGGSYEQYF.

The rearrangement joins TRBV11-2 to TRBJ2-7, with 7 bases that match TRBD2. CDR1 is SGHAT and CDR2 is FQNNGV in the germline V gene. The J segment lost 3 bases and the V segment lost 3 bases, leaving 5 bases of the junction unmatched. This CDR3 is 14 amino acids long. DNA of the CDR3: TGTGCCAGCAGCTTCATCGGGGGGTTCTACGAGCAGTACTTC. Protein sequence: CASSFIGGFYEQYF.

The gene calls are TRBV11-3 and TRBJ2-1, with 9 nucleotides matching TRBD1. The CDR3 totals 17 residues. V was pared by 0 bases and J by 2 bases, with 5 bases of the junction left unmatched. From germline, CDR1 is SGHNT and CDR2 YENEEA. CDR3 nucleotide sequence: TGTGCCAGCAGCTTAGAACAGGGGGCCTGGCCCTACAATGAGCAGTTCTTC. This sequence encodes CASSLEQGAWPYNEQFF.

The gene calls are TRBV7-2 and TRBJ1-5; TRBD1 might be the D (6 bases). The germline V gene encodes CDR1 SGHTA and CDR2 FQGNSA. V gave up 4 bases and J gave up 5 bases, with 12 bases separating them. This CDR3 contains 14 residues. This CDR3 is CASSWRGGDQPQHF. For the CDR3, the DNA is TGTGCCAGCAGCTGGAGGGGGGGAGATCAGCCCCAGCATTTT.

The chain joins TRBV11-3 to TRBJ2-1; 13 bases are a match to TRBD2. Germline CDR1 is SGHNT and CDR2 is YENEEA. The CDR3 spans 20 residues. J gave up 0 bases and V 1 base, and 9 bases lay outside the gene matches. The CDR3 spells CASSLGAGTSGTSSYNEQFF. The CDR3, as DNA: TGTGCCAGCAGCTTAGGTGCCGGGACTAGCGGGACGAGCTCCTACAATGAGCAGTTCTTC. Full variable domain (rest looked up from reference TRBV11-3 and TRBJ2-1): EAGVVQSPRYKIIEKKQPVAFWCNPISGHNTLYWYLQNLGQGPELLIRYENEEAVDDSQLPKDRFSAERLKGVDSTLKIQPAELGDSAVYLCASSLGAGTSGTSSYNEQFFGPGTRLTVL.